The 27 T cell receptor beta chains below all came from one sample that was sequenced in a study of beta chain features in type 1 diabetes. Broader study findings: Shortening of TCRB CDR3s, moderate but significant, appeared in all four CD4+ subsets of Type 1 diabetes patients.

Antigen specificity for these receptors is unknown. cDNA synthesis used the whole RNA isolate, giving expressed TCRB sequences. Using immunoSEQ multiplex PCR, the repertoire was profiled, and TCRdb retains in-frame clones only, with some absent. Of about 650,000 clones detected, 12% appear once; the ten largest clones hold more than 0.1%. Sequencing used naive CD4+ T cells from blood. These receptors all come from a man aged 30-40 years with type 1 diabetes.

This chain uses TRBV27 with TRBJ2-2; no reliable D call. Germline CDR1 is MNHEY and CDR2 is SMNVEV (reference sequence). The CDR3 has 13 amino acids. Trimming stripped 8 bases from V and 1 base from J, with 8 bases between. The CDR3 DNA reads as TGTGCCAGCGGCACAGAGAACACCGGGGAGCTGTTTTTT. Translated: CASGTENTGELFF.

The chain recombines TRBV2 with TRBJ2-2; no reliable D call. Germline CDR1 is SNHLY and CDR2 is FYNNEI. Trimming removed 6 bases at V and 7 bases at J, with 6 bases between. There are 11 residues in the CDR3. CDR3 sequence: CASSWGGELFF. CDR3 coding DNA: TGTGCCAGCAGCTGGGGCGGGGAGCTGTTTTTT.

This sequence joins TRBV2 and TRBJ2-1, with D possibly TRBD1 on 6 matching bases. Germline lookup yields CDR1 SNHLY and CDR2 FYNNEI. The V gene lost 3 bases and the J gene lost 7 bases, with 10 bases spanning the gap. CDR3 length: 13 amino acids. The DNA of the CDR3 is TGTGCCAGCAGTGAGGGCAGGGGTAATGAGCAGTTCTTC. This encodes CASSEGRGNEQFF.

V usage is TRBV18 and J usage is TRBJ2-5; possibly TRBD1 or TRBD2 for D (5 bases each). V shed 1 base and J shed 4 bases, with 13 bases lying between them. The CDR3 is 15 amino acids. Germline CDR1 reads KGHSH; CDR2 reads LQKENI. CDR3: CASSPLEGQVETQYF. CDR3 sequence (DNA): TGTGCCAGCTCACCACTCGAGGGGCAGGTAGAGACCCAGTACTTC. Supplemented by reference TRBV18 and TRBJ2-5, the full variable domain reads NAGVMQNPRHLVRRRGQEARLRCSPMKGHSHVYWYRQLPEEGLKFMVYLQKENIIDESGMPKERFSAEFPKEGPSILRIQQVVRGDSAAYFCASSPLEGQVETQYFGPGTRLLVL.

With respect to this clone: Other DNA sequences of this sample code for an identical CDR3. The chain is built from TRBV5-6 and TRBJ2-1; the match to TRBD2 covers 12 bases. Germline V gives CDR1 SGHDT, CDR2 YYEEEE. V was clipped by 5 bases and J by 4 bases; unmatched bases: 4. CDR3 size: 15 residues. The CDR3 loop is CASSSGLAGYNEQFF. CDR3 DNA sequence: TGTGCCAGCAGTTCCGGACTAGCGGGGTACAATGAGCAGTTCTTC.

As to this clone: A much bigger clone sits one base away, suggesting this may be a read error. The chain has TRBV5-1 and TRBJ2-3, with 10 nucleotides matching TRBD2. The V gene's germline CDR1 is SGHRS and CDR2 YFSETQ. V trimming: 2 bases; J trimming: 1 base; junction bases outside the gene matches: 1. There are 15 residues in the CDR3. CDR3 DNA: TGCGCCAGCAGCTTCGGGACTAGCGGCACAGATACGCAGTATTTT. It yields the protein CASSFGTSGTDTQYF.

The chain carries TRBV5-4 and TRBJ1-2; D is uncertain. The CDR3 is 11 amino acids. Looked up from germline, CDR1 is SGHNT and CDR2 is YYREEE (reference sequence). Trimming took 3 bases from V and 13 from J, leaving 13 bases between them. The CDR3 region has the DNA TGTGCCAGCAGCTCGTCTTCGGATTGCACCTTC. This encodes CASSSSSDCTF.

This clone was seen a handful of times. This rearrangement joins TRBV7-9 to TRBJ2-3; D possibly corresponds to TRBD2 (5 bases). Trimming took 5 bases from V and 6 from J, leaving 6 bases between them. The germline V gene has CDR1 SEHNR and CDR2 FQNEAQ (reference sequence). The CDR3 consists of 11 residues. CDR3 residues: CASSAGDTQYF. Here the CDR3 DNA reads TGTGCCAGCAGCGCGGGTGATACGCAGTATTTT.

The rearrangement links TRBV5-4 to TRBJ2-7, with TRBD1 identical over 7 bases. The germline V gene encodes CDR1 SGHNT and CDR2 YYREEE (reference sequence). The CDR3 totals 13 residues. The V gene end was trimmed by 4 bases and the J gene end by 2 bases; junction bases not matched to a gene: 3. CDR3 sequence reads: CASSPGTAYEQYF. The CDR3 coding sequence is TGTGCCAGCAGCCCTGGGACAGCCTACGAGCAGTACTTC.

This clone appeared a few times. This chain links TRBV6-6 with TRBJ1-4; D is possibly TRBD1 (5 bases). Trimming removed 0 bases from V and 7 bases from J, with 12 bases in between. CDR3 size: 15 residues. The germline CDR1 and CDR2 sequences are MNHNY and SVGAGI (reference sequence). The CDR3 DNA reads TGTGCCAGCAGTTACTCGAGACAGTTCGGTGAAAAACTGTTTTTT. Translated, it gives CASSYSRQFGEKLFF.

The genes are TRBV4-2 and TRBJ2-7, with a tentative D call TRBD1 (5 bases). V dropped 6 bases and J dropped 2 bases, with 8 bases sitting between them. Germline V gives CDR1 LGHNA, CDR2 YNFKEQ. This CDR3 has 12 amino acids. Here the CDR3 reads CASRDNTYEQYF. Written as DNA, the CDR3 is TGTGCCAGCAGGGACAATACCTACGAGCAGTACTTC.

The V and J genes are TRBV6-1 and TRBJ1-6, with 7 bases that match TRBD1. Germline V lookup: CDR1 MNHNS, CDR2 SASEGT. This CDR3 comprises 15 residues. Germline trimming cut 2 bases from V and 9 bases from J; bases unmatched to any gene: 7. CDR3 nucleotide sequence: TGTGCCAGCAGTGAAACCGGGACAGTAGTTTCACCCCTCCACTTT. Amino acids: CASSETGTVVSPLHF.

This clone was observed a few times. The chain has TRBV7-2 and TRBJ1-4, with 8 bases lining up with TRBD1. The CDR3 sequence is 14 residues long. V dropped 6 bases and J dropped 5; count of bases not matched to a gene: 5. Germline CDR1 is SGHTA and CDR2 is FQGNSA. The CDR3 region is CASSPRDRNEKLFF. The CDR3 DNA is TGTGCCAGCAGTCCCCGGGACAGGAATGAAAAACTGTTTTTT.

This clone was seen only a few times. This rearrangement joins TRBV7-2 to TRBJ2-5, with TRBD2 matching over 12 bases. V dropped 1 base and J dropped 5; count of bases not matched to a gene: 5. CDR1 and CDR2 (germline): SGHTA, FQGNSA. The CDR3 spans 16 residues. The CDR3 loop reads CASSLGGTSGLETQYF. CDR3 coding DNA: TGTGCCAGCAGCTTAGGGGGGACTAGCGGGTTGGAGACCCAGTACTTC.

The chain links TRBV7-2 to TRBJ1-2; D may be TRBD1 (5 bases). Trimming left V 1 base short and J 4 bases short, with 10 bases between. This CDR3 has 14 amino acids. Germline CDR1 and CDR2: SGHTA and FQGNSA. CDR3 in DNA: TGTGCCAGCAGCTTAGGGGGCAGTATCTATGGCTACACCTTC. This sequence encodes CASSLGGSIYGYTF.

This rearrangement joins TRBV6-1 to TRBJ2-2; the D gene is possibly TRBD1 (6 bases). Germline lookup yields CDR1 MNHNS and CDR2 SASEGT. The CDR3 is 15 residues long. Trimming left V 4 bases short and J 6 bases short, with 15 bases between. The CDR3, as DNA: TGTGCCAGCAGTGGGCTAAGACAGGCCCCCGGGGAGCTGTTTTTT. Protein product: CASSGLRQAPGELFF.

This chain joins TRBV6-6 and TRBJ1-2; D might be TRBD1 (6 bases). This CDR3 has 16 amino acids. Germline V gene sequence: CDR1 MNHNY, CDR2 SVGAGI (reference sequence). V was trimmed by 0 bases and J by 4 bases, leaving 15 bases between them. The CDR3 bases are TGTGCCAGCAGTTACTCGCGGGACACGACCGTCTATGGCTACACCTTC. Translating it yields CASSYSRDTTVYGYTF.

This clone was observed a few times. The V and J genes are TRBV25-1 and TRBJ2-5; D may match TRBD1 or TRBD2 (7 bases each). The V end was cut by 7 bases, the J end by 5 bases, with 14 bases between. The CDR3 length is 13 residues. The germline gives CDR1 MGHDK, CDR2 SYGVNS. The chain's CDR3 is CASTGGTEETQYF. The CDR3, as DNA: TGTGCCAGCACCGGGGGGACAGAGGAGACCCAGTACTTC.

This clone has a handful of counts. The chain has TRBV7-6 and TRBJ1-6; perhaps TRBD1 as D (5 bases). The CDR3 spans 15 residues. In germline, CDR1 is SGHVS, CDR2 FNYEAQ. V dropped 4 bases and J dropped 8 bases, with 15 bases sitting between them. The DNA of the CDR3 is TGTGCCAGCAGCTCCCAATCGGGGGGTGATTCACCCCTCCACTTT. It codes for CASSSQSGGDSPLHF.

This clone has just a few counts. The junction shows a germline mismatch at one end, possibly a read error. This sample also contains other DNA sequences that code for the same CDR3. This rearrangement joins TRBV29-1 to TRBJ1-1; D unresolved. Germline V gene lookup returns CDR1 SQVTM and CDR2 ANQGSEA. There are 9 residues in the CDR3. The CDR3: CSVDTEAFF. The DNA of the CDR3 is TGCAGCGTTGACACGGAAGCTTTCTTT.

This clone was counted between two and nine times. The J gene is TRBJ2-7, the V gene TRBV10-3; 7 nucleotides agree with TRBD1. Germline V gene lookup returns CDR1 ENHRY and CDR2 SYGVKD. The J segment lost 6 bases and the V segment lost 3 bases, leaving 11 bases of the junction unmatched. The CDR3 length is 15 residues. CDR3 protein: CAISDGQVEGVEQYF. The DNA for the CDR3 is TGTGCCATCAGTGACGGACAGGTCGAGGGGGTCGAGCAGTACTTC.

V usage is TRBV27 and J usage is TRBJ1-2, with D possibly TRBD1 on 5 matching bases. The CDR3 length is 13 residues. Germline CDR1 reads MNHEY; CDR2 reads SMNVEV (reference sequence). V lost 5 bases and J lost 8, with 15 bases in between. Here the CDR3 reads CASSAGGRRGYTF. CDR3 in DNA: TGTGCCAGCAGTGCCGGGGGTCGGCGGGGCTACACCTTC.

This clone was recorded once. Germline is not matched at one junction end, which may reflect a read error. V gene TRBV7-7 combines with J gene TRBJ2-3; 11 bases match TRBD1. This CDR3 has 15 residues. The germline V gene encodes CDR1 SSHAT and CDR2 FNYEAQ (reference sequence). CDR3 in DNA: TGTGCTAGCAGCTCCGGACAGGGGGCCACAGATACGCAGTATTTT. This codes for CASSSGQGATDTQYF.

This clone showed up just a few times. The chain has TRBV6-1 and TRBJ2-5; TRBD1 might be the D (5 bases). CDR1 and CDR2 (germline): MNHNS, SASEGT. The CDR3 is 14 residues long. V gave up 7 bases and J gave up 7 bases, with 19 bases separating them. The CDR3 region has the DNA TGTGCCAGCAACCAAAGGCAGGGTCGCGGGACCCAGTACTTC. This gives the protein CASNQRQGRGTQYF.

The chain recombines TRBV5-4 with TRBJ2-7; a possible D gene is TRBD1 (5 bases). The CDR3 runs to 12 residues. The germline CDR1 and CDR2 sequences are SGHNT and YYREEE (reference sequence). V lost 4 bases, J lost 6 bases, and 11 bases lay in between. The CDR3 nucleotides are TGTGCCAGCAGCCCTCAGGGCGGCGAGCAGTACTTC. It codes for CASSPQGGEQYF.

This clone was recorded a few times. The V and J genes are TRBV30 and TRBJ2-3; 8 bases are shared with TRBD1. With 7 bases clipped from V and 5 bases from J, the junction kept 11 bases outside the gene matches. CDR1 GTSNPN and CDR2 SVGIG come from the germline V gene (reference sequence). The CDR3 runs 14 residues. The CDR3 DNA is TGTGCCTCGGTAGAGGCAGGGGGCAGAGATACGCAGTATTTT. Translating gives CASVEAGGRDTQYF.

J is TRBJ2-3 and V is TRBV25-1; 8 nucleotides align to TRBD2. From germline, CDR1 is MGHDK and CDR2 SYGVNS. The CDR3 spans 16 residues. J was trimmed by 0 bases and V by 2 bases; bases with no gene match: 4. CDR3 sequence: CASSERIAGSTDTQYF. The DNA of the CDR3 is TGTGCCAGCAGTGAAAGGATAGCGGGGAGCACAGATACGCAGTATTTT.